The rows below give T cell receptor beta chains drawn from one sample of a study of T cell repertoires in cytomegalovirus infection. A single record per CDR3 protein comes from TCRdb applying MiXCR to the reads. The sample carries 740,000 or so distinct CDR3 sequences, 35% recorded once. The sequencing sample was made of PBMCs. The origin of the receptors is a human donor in good health (CMV status not recorded). Some clones in this sample may be carry-over from other donors' samples. Each CDR3 is given with its conserved first and last residue. A D gene is named only where the DNA matches it firmly. The size field is filled for only some rows; it gives once, few, many or a size class.

d_call	clone_size	v_call	j_call	cdr3_aa	cdr3_nt
-	-	TRBV7-9	TRBJ2-7	CASSFGSGSYEQYF	TGTGCCAGCAGCTTCGGGTCCGGGAGCTACGAGCAGTACTTC
-	few	TRBV19	TRBJ2-2	CASSRGGGANTGELFF	TGTGCCAGTAGTAGAGGGGGAGGGGCGAACACCGGGGAGCTGTTTTTT
-	few	TRBV6-6	TRBJ2-5	CASSGRSQETQYF	TGTGCCAGCAGCGGGAGAAGCCAAGAGACCCAGTACTTC
-	-	TRBV10-3	TRBJ2-5	CAISSRDNQETQYF	TGTGCCATCAGTTCCCGGGACAACCAAGAGACCCAGTACTTC
-	-	TRBV20-1	TRBJ1-2	CSARVARGGYTF	TGCAGTGCTAGAGTTGCCAGGGGTGGCTACACCTTC
TRBD2	-	TRBV2	TRBJ2-4	CASSDGAGGFDIQYF	TGTGCCAGCAGTGACGGCGCGGGGGGTTTTGACATTCAGTACTTC
-	few	TRBV12-5	TRBJ2-3	CASGSAGTDTQYF	TGTGCTAGTGGTTCTGCGGGCACAGATACGCAGTATTTT
TRBD1	once	TRBV6-4	TRBJ2-2	CASSEQGATGELFF	TGTGCCAGCAGTGAGCAGGGGGCCACCGGGGAGCTGTTTTTT
-	-	TRBV28	TRBJ1-2	CASSLFQALFF	TGTGCCAGCAGTTTATTTCAGGCCCTATTCTTC
TRBD1	few	TRBV5-4	TRBJ2-5	CASSFATGPYSYQETQYF	TGTGCCAGCAGCTTCGCGACAGGGCCCTACTCATACCAAGAGACCCAGTACTTC
TRBD1	few	TRBV6-6	TRBJ2-7	CASTDGQGRWQYF	TGTGCCAGCACCGATGGACAGGGTCGGTGGCAGTACTTC
-	many	TRBV7-2	TRBJ1-5	CASSLAGVRSGQPQHF	TGTGCCAGCAGCTTAGCAGGGGTACGGTCGGGTCAGCCCCAGCATTTT
-	few	TRBV30	TRBJ1-5	CAWSERGEEPQHF	TGTGCCTGGAGTGAAAGGGGGGAAGAGCCCCAGCATTTT
-	-	TRBV20-1	TRBJ1-5	CSAGVGSNQPQHF	TGCAGTGCGGGAGTGGGTAGCAATCAGCCCCAGCATTTT
TRBD2	once	TRBV27	TRBJ2-5	CASSLLLAGGPETQYF	TGTGCCAGCAGTTTATTATTAGCGGGGGGGCCGGAGACCCAGTACTTC
-	many	TRBV27	TRBJ1-1	CASSGGGLWETEAFF	TGTGCCAGCAGTGGGGGGGGGTTATGGGAGACTGAAGCTTTCTTT